This TCR beta chain was profiled in a study of shared clonotypes between healthy human individuals. Overall study results and limits: Collection of samples was limited to blood; tissue repertoires likely differ.

Comments on this clone: What it recognizes is unknown.

Each unsorted sample relied on about 100 million PBMCs as its source of genomic DNA. Every subset's genomic DNA went evenly onto several immunoSEQ plates. It was on ten immunoSEQ deep assay plates that unsorted PBMC DNA was sequenced. Profiled with immunoSEQ multiplex PCR; TCRdb holds only in-frame clones, not every one. Altogether about half a million clones are present, approximately 78% being singletons, with the ten largest covering about 12%. CDR3 length: 16 residues. Per the germline V gene, CDR1 is SNHLY and CDR2 is FYNNEI. V dropped 6 bases and J dropped 6 bases, with 24 bases sitting between them.

The receptor was derived from a woman in her thirties or forties in good health. Some clones in this sample may be carry-over from other donors' samples. The genes are TRBV2 and TRBJ2-7; TRBD1 or TRBD2 may be the D gene (6 bases each). Source material: PBMCs. Here the CDR3 DNA reads TGTGCCAGCAGGAACGTCGCAGGGGCCACCGGGGGCGAGCAGTACTTC. Translating it yields CASRNVAGATGGEQYF.